These 11 T cell receptor beta chains originate from one sample sequenced in a study of blood T cell repertoires in COVID-19. The protocol was immunoSEQ multiplex PCR, while the TCRdb copy is restricted to in-frame clones and leaves out a portion. The repertoire holds about 250,000 clones, with about 85% as singletons. The sample comprised peripheral blood. The receptors here all came from a man between 18 and 29 years old with active or convalescent COVID-19.

J is TRBJ2-3 and V is TRBV4-2; 12 bases agree with TRBD2. The V and J ends lost 4 bases and 0 bases, in that order; junction bases with no gene match: 5. Germline CDR1 is LGHNA and CDR2 is YNFKEQ. The CDR3 contains 17 residues. The CDR3 DNA follows: TGTGCCAGCAGCCTGCGGACTAGCGGGACTAGCACAGATACGCAGTATTTT. Its protein product is CASSLRTSGTSTDTQYF.

This clone has a handful of counts. The chain couples TRBV7-9 to TRBJ1-2; no clear D. The ends were cut back, 1 base at V and 2 bases at J, with 5 bases in the middle. The CDR3 loop spans 13 amino acids. Germline-derived CDR1 and CDR2 are SEHNR and FQNEAQ (reference sequence). CDR3 region: CASSLEANYGYTF. CDR3 nucleotide sequence: TGTGCCAGCAGCTTAGAAGCAAACTATGGCTACACCTTC.

This clone was seen just once. The rearrangement joins TRBV18 to TRBJ1-5, with D possibly being TRBD1 (6 bases). V gave up 5 bases and J gave up 5 bases, with 10 bases separating them. CDR1 KGHSH and CDR2 LQKENI come from the germline V gene. The CDR3 consists of 13 residues. The CDR3: CASSNGQYQPQHF. CDR3 sequence (DNA): TGTGCCAGCTCAAACGGACAGTATCAGCCCCAGCATTTT. The variable domain in full, completed from reference TRBV18 and TRBJ1-5, reads NAGVMQNPRHLVRRRGQEARLRCSPMKGHSHVYWYRQLPEEGLKFMVYLQKENIIDESGMPKERFSAEFPKEGPSILRIQQVVRGDSAAYFCASSNGQYQPQHFGDGTRLSIL.

The gene calls are TRBV5-6 and TRBJ1-2; 8 bases fit TRBD1. Trimming at V came to 2 bases and at J to 8 bases, leaving 11 bases not matched to a gene. Germline assignment: CDR1 SGHDT and CDR2 YYEEEE. The CDR3 contains 15 residues. CDR3 sequence (DNA): TGTGCCAGCAGCTTTTTGAACAGGGGGACGGAGGGCTACACCTTC. This translates into CASSFLNRGTEGYTF.

The gene calls are TRBV19 and TRBJ2-6; the match to TRBD1 covers 7 bases. The trim removed 7 bases at V and 2 bases at J, leaving 14 bases unmatched. Germline lookup yields CDR1 LNHDA and CDR2 SQIVND (reference sequence). This CDR3 is built from 18 residues. For the CDR3, the DNA is TGTGCCAGTACTACCTTGACAGGGATTTTAGCTGGGGCCAACGTCCTGACTTTC. As protein: CASTTLTGILAGANVLTF.

The chain is built from TRBV7-2 and TRBJ1-3, with D unresolved. CDR3 length equals 14 residues. V lost 5 bases and J lost 4, with 12 bases in between. Germline-derived CDR1 and CDR2 are SGHTA and FQGNSA. CDR3 sequence: CASSVAHGGNTIYF. In nucleotides, the CDR3 is TGTGCCAGCAGCGTTGCTCACGGGGGAAACACCATATATTTT.

The sample holds one count of this clone. This chain connects TRBV6-2 or TRBV6-3 to TRBJ1-3; unclear D gene. Looked up from germline, CDR1 is MNHEY and CDR2 is SVGEGT. Trimming stripped 2 bases from V and 0 bases from J, with 5 bases between. The CDR3 sequence is 14 residues long. The CDR3, as DNA: TGTGCCAGCAGTTACGCGTCCTCTGGAAACACCATATATTTT. Translated: CASSYASSGNTIYF.

The rearrangement joins TRBV24-1 to TRBJ2-5; weak D call: TRBD1 (6 bases). Germline V CDR1 and CDR2: KGHDR, SFDVKD. The CDR3 consists of 15 residues. V was pared by 0 bases and J by 1 base, with 8 bases between. The CDR3 sequence is CATSDLAGAQETQYF. The DNA of the CDR3 is TGTGCCACCAGTGATTTGGCAGGGGCCCAAGAGACCCAGTACTTC.

V is TRBV27 and J is TRBJ2-2, with D possibly being TRBD1 (5 bases). CDR1 is MNHEY, CDR2 SMNVEV, per germline (reference sequence). The germline V and J ends were trimmed by 5 bases and 0 bases, with 16 bases remaining between them. The CDR3 runs 17 residues. The CDR3 region is CASSLIMTAANTGELFF. CDR3 nucleotide sequence: TGTGCCAGCAGTCTAATAATGACAGCCGCGAACACCGGGGAGCTGTTTTTT.

The chain carries TRBV15 and TRBJ1-2; D is possibly TRBD1 (6 bases). Trimming left V 0 bases short and J 4 bases short, with 24 bases between. The V gene's germline CDR1 is LNHNV and CDR2 YYDKDF (reference sequence). CDR3 size: 19 residues. Written as DNA, the CDR3 is TGTGCCACCAGCAGAGATCCCGCTAGTGGACAGCCGGCGAGCTATGGCTACACCTTC. This encodes CATSRDPASGQPASYGYTF. The full variable domain, its missing parts supplied by reference TRBV15 and TRBJ1-2, is DAMVIQNPRYQVTQFGKPVTLSCSQTLNHNVMYWYQQKSSQAPKLLFHYYDKDFNNEADTPDNFQSRRPNTSFCFLDIRSPGLGDTAMYLCATSRDPASGQPASYGYTFGSGTRLTVV.

This sequence joins TRBV6-1 and TRBJ1-5; unclear D gene. V lost 2 bases, J lost 8 bases, and 10 bases lay in between. This CDR3 is 13 amino acids long. CDR1 is MNHNS and CDR2 is SASEGT in the germline V gene. CDR3 in DNA: TGTGCCAGCAGTGAACCCCTGCCGGAGCCCCAGCATTTT. It yields the protein CASSEPLPEPQHF.